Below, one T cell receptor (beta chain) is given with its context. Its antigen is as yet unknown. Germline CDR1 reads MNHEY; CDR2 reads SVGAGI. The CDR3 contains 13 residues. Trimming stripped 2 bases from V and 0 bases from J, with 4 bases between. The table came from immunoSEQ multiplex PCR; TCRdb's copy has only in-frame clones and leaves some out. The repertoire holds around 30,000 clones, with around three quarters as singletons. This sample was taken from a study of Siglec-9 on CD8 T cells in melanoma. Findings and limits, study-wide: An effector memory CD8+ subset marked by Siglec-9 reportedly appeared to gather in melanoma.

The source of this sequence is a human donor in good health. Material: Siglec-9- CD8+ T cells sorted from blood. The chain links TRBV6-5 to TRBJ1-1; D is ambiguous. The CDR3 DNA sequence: TGTGCCAGCAGTTACGGTATGAACACTGAAGCTTTCTTT. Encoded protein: CASSYGMNTEAFF.